Given below is one T cell receptor beta chain in context. TCRdb called the 5' RACE reads again in MiXCR, with one record for every CDR3 protein. There are about 60,000 distinct CDR3 sequences in the sample; around 15% occur only once, and around 5.1% lies in the top ten. The CDR3 has 12 residues. This sample is part of a study of T cells of healthy individuals. This TCR was sampled from a human donor in good health. The rearrangement links TRBV21-1 to TRBJ1-2; the table's D call TRBD1 went unverified against the DNA. TRBV21-1 is a recognized pseudogene. The CDR3 nucleotides read TGTGCCTCACAGGGGGCTAACTATGGCTACACCTTC. Amino acids: CASQGANYGYTF.